Presented here are 10 T cell receptor beta chains from one specimen sequenced in a study of human T cells and chemical hapten exposure. Specified time point: patch test 2, 6 weeks after DPC sensitization. Described treatment: therapeutic diphenylcyclopropenone sensitization with weekly scalp DPC. One entry per CDR3 protein, called by TCRdb with MiXCR from the RACE reads. The table shows 330,000 or so distinct CDR3 sequences, with roughly 6.3% occurring only once. The material was whole blood, obtained in connection with sensitization to the hapten diphenylcyclopropenone (DPC). The origin of the receptors is a woman younger than 30 with alopecia areata. Some clones in this sample may be carry-over from other donors' samples.

This clonotype has ten or more counts. This sequence joins TRBV7-2 and TRBJ1-4; TRBD1 might be the D (6 bases). This CDR3 is 18 amino acids long. Germline-derived CDR1 and CDR2 are SGHTA and FQGNSA. V was trimmed by 1 base and J by 5 bases, leaving 20 bases between them. CDR3 amino acids: CASSLGRQGTGWNEKLFF. The CDR3, as DNA: TGTGCCAGCAGCTTAGGGCGGCAAGGTACAGGGTGGAATGAAAAACTGTTTTTT. Full variable domain (rest looked up from reference TRBV7-2 and TRBJ1-4): GAGVSQSPSNKVTEKGKDVELRCDPISGHTALYWYRQSLGQGLEFLIYFQGNSAPDKSGLPSDRFSAERTGGSVSTLTIQRTQQEDSAVYLCASSLGRQGTGWNEKLFFGSGTQLSVL.

The sample holds a few counts of this clonotype. V is TRBV7-3 and J is TRBJ2-7; D not resolved. Per germline, CDR1 SGHTA and CDR2 FQGTGA. The CDR3 sequence is 14 residues long. V lost 5 bases to trimming and J lost 1 base, with 12 bases between them. This CDR3 is CASSPAVGSYEQYF. The CDR3, as DNA: TGTGCCAGCAGCCCCGCGGTGGGTTCCTACGAGCAGTACTTC.

The rearrangement links TRBV12-3 or TRBV12-4 to TRBJ2-5; D is possibly TRBD2 (6 bases). Between the trimmed V and J ends, which lost 6 bases and 1 base, there was a span of 12 bases. The CDR3 has 14 amino acids. The CDR3 coding sequence is TGTGCCAGCAGGAGAGCGGGCCCCCAAGAGACCCAGTACTTC. Amino acid sequence: CASRRAGPQETQYF.

Many counts were recorded for this clonotype. This chain joins TRBV20-1 and TRBJ1-6, with TRBD1 matching 7 bases. V shed 4 bases, J shed 0 bases, and the junction held 6 bases outside the gene matches. Looked up from germline, CDR1 is DFQATT and CDR2 is SNEGSKA (reference sequence). CDR3 length: 16 amino acids. CDR3 region: CSATGTASSYNSPLHF. DNA for the CDR3: TGCAGTGCTACAGGGACAGCTAGCTCCTATAATTCACCCCTCCACTTT.

The sample holds many counts of this clonotype. This chain joins TRBV5-6 and TRBJ1-2, with 7 bases that match TRBD1. V shed 3 bases, J shed 6 bases, and the junction held 11 bases outside the gene matches. The CDR3 has 15 residues. Germline V CDR1 and CDR2: SGHDT, YYEEEE. As DNA, the CDR3 is TGTGCCAGCAGCTGGATACAGGGGTCGTTGGATGGCTACACCTTC. Amino acid sequence: CASSWIQGSLDGYTF. The whole variable domain, filled in from reference TRBV5-6 and TRBJ1-2, reads DAGVTQSPTHLIKTRGQQVTLRCSPKSGHDTVSWYQQALGQGPQFIFQYYEEEERQRGNFPDRFSGHQFPNYSSELNVNALLLGDSALYLCASSWIQGSLDGYTFGSGTRLTVV.

This chain links TRBV6-5 with TRBJ2-4; D call uncertain. The CDR3 has 15 residues. Germline V CDR1 and CDR2: MNHEY, SVGAGI. V lost 0 bases, J lost 0 bases, and 6 bases lay in between. This CDR3 is CASSYSTLAKNIQYF. As DNA, the CDR3 is TGTGCCAGCAGTTACTCGACTCTAGCCAAAAACATTCAGTACTTC.

This clonotype occurred a few times. The chain has TRBV5-6 and TRBJ2-4; either TRBD1 or TRBD2 may fit D (5 bases each). Looked up from germline, CDR1 is SGHDT and CDR2 is YYEEEE. This CDR3 has 18 residues. The V end was cut by 4 bases, the J end by 0 bases, with 20 bases between. The CDR3 nucleotides read TGTGCCAGCAGCCTGGTTACCGATCAGGGACGAGCCAAAAACATTCAGTACTTC. Translated: CASSLVTDQGRAKNIQYF.

This clonotype was observed at least ten times. The chain carries TRBV18 and TRBJ2-7; D is possibly TRBD1 or TRBD2 (5 bases each). The CDR3 has 17 amino acids. V lost 3 bases, J lost 5 bases, and 23 bases lay in between. Germline V CDR1 and CDR2: KGHSH, LQKENI. The CDR3 region has the DNA TGTGCCAGCTCACCCAGCAGGATGGGGGTGGAAGCGGACGAGCAGTACTTC. Translation gives CASSPSRMGVEADEQYF.

In its sample, this clonotype was seen many times. J is TRBJ2-1 and V is TRBV7-3; 8 positions agree with TRBD2. The CDR3 covers 16 residues. V lost 5 bases and J lost 8; bases outside the gene matches: 14. Germline CDR1 reads SGHTA; CDR2 reads FQGTGA. CDR3 in DNA: TGTGCCAGCAGCCCCAGCGGGACTAGTTCATCCCATGAGCAGTTCTTC. Translating it yields CASSPSGTSSSHEQFF.

This clonotype was counted only a few times. The chain links TRBV20-1 to TRBJ1-6; D is possibly TRBD1 (6 bases). V gave up 2 bases and J gave up 5 bases, with 10 bases separating them. Per germline, CDR1 DFQATT and CDR2 SNEGSKA (reference sequence). The CDR3 runs 14 residues. This chain's CDR3 is CSARYRVDNSPLHF. CDR3 DNA: TGCAGTGCTAGATACAGGGTCGATAATTCACCCCTCCACTTT.